This T cell receptor (beta chain) was obtained from a study of CD8 T cells in ankylosing spondylitis. Study conclusions and caveats: Blood of patients with ankylosing spondylitis appeared to be characterized by a TCR beta motif of about eight highly homologous variants.

TCRdb analysed the 5' RACE reads with MiXCR anew, one entry per CDR3 protein. The sample has 500,000 to 650,000 distinct CDR3 sequences, approximately 5.3% seen once. This clonotype was observed at least ten times. Its antigen is as yet unknown. Germline V CDR1 and CDR2: DFQATT, SNEGSKA (reference sequence). CDR3 length: 14 residues. V gave up 5 bases and J gave up 5 bases; unmatched junction bases: 11. The gene calls are TRBV20-1 and TRBJ1-1, with 7 nucleotides matching TRBD1. The sequenced sample consisted of blood, either unsorted or a sorted T cell fraction (not recorded which). The receptor was isolated from a male donor with ankylosing spondylitis. The CDR3 nucleotides are TGCAGTGCTCGGGCTTGGGACAGATCTACTGAAGCTTTCTTT. Its protein is CSARAWDRSTEAFF.